The TCR beta chain described here comes from a study of T cell changes during pregnancy in multiple sclerosis (dated by TCRdb to about 2019). With regard to the full study: The study examined how the T cell repertoire changed over the course of pregnancy in women with multiple sclerosis.

For this clone: Its antigen remains undetermined. Base-call qualities are not available, and no considerably larger clone is one nucleotide away.

The library was made by the immunoSEQ multiplex PCR assay. This is the immuneACCESS table as TCRdb keeps it, with only in-frame sequences that have V and J called. A part of the clones is gone; compared with another copy, unresolved V genes explain less than half, and the rest is unexplained. This sample holds 35,000 to 55,000 clones; roughly 92% were observed only once. About 1.5% of the sample lies in the top ten. V is pruned by 5 bases and J by 3 bases, leaving 7 bases of the junction without a gene match. The CDR3 covers 14 residues, taking in both the cysteine and the phenylalanine. Left in the record is the CDR3 DNA by itself, 42 bases read in frame from the first base. As encoded in the germline V gene (reference sequence), CDR1 is SEHNR while CDR2 is FQNEAQ.

The chain uses TRBV7-9 and TRBJ2-7; a stretch of 7 junction bases matches TRBD1. What was sequenced was peripheral blood. The receptor's source is a female donor with multiple sclerosis, enrolled in a pregnancy study. The CDR3 loop reads CASSTTGILYEQYF. The nucleotide sequence is TGTGCCAGCAGCACGACAGGGATCCTCTACGAGCAGTACTTC.